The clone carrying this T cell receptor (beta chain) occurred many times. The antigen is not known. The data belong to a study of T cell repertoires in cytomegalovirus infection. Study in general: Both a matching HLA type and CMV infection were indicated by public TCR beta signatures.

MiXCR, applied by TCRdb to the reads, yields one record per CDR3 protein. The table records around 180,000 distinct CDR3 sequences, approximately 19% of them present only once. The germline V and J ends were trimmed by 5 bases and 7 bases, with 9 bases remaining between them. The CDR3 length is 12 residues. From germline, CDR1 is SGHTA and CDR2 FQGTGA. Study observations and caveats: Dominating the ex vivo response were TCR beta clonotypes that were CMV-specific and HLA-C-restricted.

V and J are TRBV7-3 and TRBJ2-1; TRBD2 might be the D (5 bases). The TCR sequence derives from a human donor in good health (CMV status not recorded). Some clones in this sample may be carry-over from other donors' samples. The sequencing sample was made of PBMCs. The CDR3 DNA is TGTGCCAGCAGCCCCGGGAATAATGAGCAGTTCTTC. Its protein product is CASSPGNNEQFF.